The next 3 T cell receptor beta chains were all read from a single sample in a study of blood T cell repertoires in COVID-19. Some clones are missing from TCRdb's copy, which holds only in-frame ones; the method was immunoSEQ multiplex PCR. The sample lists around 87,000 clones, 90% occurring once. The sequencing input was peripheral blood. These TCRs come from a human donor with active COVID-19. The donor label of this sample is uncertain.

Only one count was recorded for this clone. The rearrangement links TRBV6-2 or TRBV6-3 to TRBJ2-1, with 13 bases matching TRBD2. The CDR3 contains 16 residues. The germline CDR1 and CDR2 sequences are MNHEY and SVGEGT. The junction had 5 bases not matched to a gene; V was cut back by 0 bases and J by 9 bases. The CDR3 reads CASSYSRLAGGGEQFF. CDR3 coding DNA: TGTGCCAGCAGTTACTCGAGACTAGCGGGGGGTGGTGAGCAGTTCTTC.

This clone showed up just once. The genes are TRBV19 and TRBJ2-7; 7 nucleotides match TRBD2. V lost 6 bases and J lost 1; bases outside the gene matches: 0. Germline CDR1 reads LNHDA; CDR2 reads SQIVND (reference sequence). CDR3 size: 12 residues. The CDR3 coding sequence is TGTGCCAGTAGCGGGGGGTCCTACGAGCAGTACTTC. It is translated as CASSGGSYEQYF.

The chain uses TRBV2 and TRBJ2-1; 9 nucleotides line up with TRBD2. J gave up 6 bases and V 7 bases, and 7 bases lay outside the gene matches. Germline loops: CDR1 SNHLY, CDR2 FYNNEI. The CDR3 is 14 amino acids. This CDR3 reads CASNSGGRSNEQFF. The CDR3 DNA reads TGTGCCAGCAATAGCGGGGGTAGGTCCAATGAGCAGTTCTTC. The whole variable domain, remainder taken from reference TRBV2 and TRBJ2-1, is EPEVTQTPSHQVTQMGQEVILRCVPISNHLYFYWYRQILGQKVEFLVSFYNNEISEKSEIFDDQFSVERPDGSNFTLKIRSTKLEDSAMYFCASNSGGRSNEQFFGPGTRLTVL.